These 4 T cell receptor beta chains share one sample of origin, sequenced in a study of CD8 T cell repertoires and HIV-1 epitope variants. This table comes from immunoSEQ multiplex PCR, and its TCRdb copy is limited to in-frame clones, with some not included. The sample consists of over 6,500 clones, 66% of them appearing once. These receptors have no known antigen. Input material: cultured CD8+ T cells derived from PBMCs. These receptors originate from a male donor with HIV.

The chain carries TRBV28 and TRBJ1-5, with 9 bases lining up with TRBD1. CDR1 and CDR2 (germline): MDHEN, SYDVKM. The CDR3 spans 14 residues. V lost 5 bases and J lost 4; bases outside the gene matches: 3. For the CDR3, the DNA is TGTGCCAGCAGTCTCGGGACAGGGAATCAGCCCCAGCATTTT. Its protein product is CASSLGTGNQPQHF.

The rearrangement joins TRBV12-5 to TRBJ2-5; D not certain. V gave up 2 bases and J gave up 8 bases, with 9 bases separating them. The length of the CDR3 is 12 residues. CDR1 and CDR2 from the germline V gene are LGHNT and FRNRAP. The CDR3 reads CASGLSLGTQYF. The CDR3 coding sequence is TGTGCTAGTGGTTTGTCGTTGGGCACCCAGTACTTC.

The chain links TRBV4-2 to TRBJ2-1; TRBD2 agrees at 7 bases. J gave up 8 bases and V 5 bases, and 9 bases lay outside the gene matches. Per the germline V gene, CDR1 is LGHNA and CDR2 is YNFKEQ. The CDR3 has 14 amino acids. The CDR3 loop is CASSLDSGLDEQFF. The CDR3 DNA reads TGTGCCAGCAGCTTGGATAGCGGGTTGGATGAGCAGTTCTTC.

This chain uses TRBV6-5 with TRBJ1-4; D gene unclear. The germline V and J ends were trimmed by 6 bases and 0 bases, with 11 bases remaining between them. The germline CDR1 and CDR2 sequences are MNHEY and SVGAGI. The CDR3 is made up of 15 amino acids. CDR3 bases: TGTGCCAGCAGCCCCTACACTTCAACTAATGAAAAACTGTTTTTT. This translates into CASSPYTSTNEKLFF.